The clone carrying this T cell receptor beta chain was found a few times. This sample stems from a study of beta chain features in type 1 diabetes. The germline CDR1 and CDR2 sequences are MGHDK and SYGVNS. The CDR3 totals 14 residues. Trimming took off 1 base at V and 4 bases at J, with 8 bases between the two ends. Every sorted population was more than 95% pure. Of the isolated RNA, all was reverse transcribed, and so the sequenced material was expressed TCRB transcripts. Only in-frame clones appear in the TCRdb table, and some are missing; sequencing was by immunoSEQ multiplex PCR. The sample shows under 550,000 clones, 10% to 12% of them seen only once.

The chain carries TRBV25-1 and TRBJ2-1; tentatively, D is TRBD2 (6 bases). The receptor's source is a woman between 18 and 29 years old in good health. Sequencing was performed on naive CD4+ T cells from blood. The CDR3: CASSESGGYNEQFF. The CDR3 nucleotides are TGTGCCAGCAGTGAATCCGGGGGATACAATGAGCAGTTCTTC.